Below, one T cell receptor beta chain is given with its context. Its antigen remains unidentified. The sample holds no much larger clone one base away, and base qualities are not on file. The cohort was made up of 666 healthy bone marrow donors. At the time of sampling, every cohort member was nominally healthy, though immune exposures that went unrecorded were likely present. The donor tested CMV seronegative and was one of the 352 seronegative cohort members. A peripheral blood sample was provided by each donor, and peripheral blood mononuclear cells were used for TCR beta sequencing. The Qiagen DNeasy Blood Extraction Kit was used to extract genomic DNA from the blood cell samples. Reading from cysteine to phenylalanine, the CDR3 counts 15 amino acids. Of the read, only the CDR3 DNA is kept; its 45 bases are in frame from base 1. Trimming at the junction amounts to 3 bases on V and 5 bases on J, and the germline ends lie 17 bases apart. In the germline V gene, CDR1 corresponds to SGHRS and CDR2 to YFSETQ.

The data originate from a study of cytomegalovirus exposure and HLA in healthy donors (dated by TCRdb to 2017 to 2019). Study-wide context: According to an earlier analysis of several hundred of the donors, about 170 million T cells yielded roughly 110 million unique TCR beta sequences and 276 Gb of sequence data. An early release covering just under 650 HLA-typed donors comprised approximately 300 gigabases of sequencing data and tens of millions of unique TCR sequences. The genetic ancestry cluster associated with self-reported Caucasian donors included 80% to 90% of the 300 to 450 genotyped donors. The study aimed to test whether signatures of past pathogen exposure could be identified by cataloging public T cell receptors. The study profiled the T cell repertoires of about 640 subjects by immunosequencing and related them to cytomegalovirus serostatus. Besides the first cohort of roughly 640 subjects, a separate validation cohort made up of about 120 different subjects was used. High-throughput TCR immunosequencing, statistical association of individual TCRs with disease status, and machine learning were combined to predict cytomegalovirus infection status. In a later analysis, previously published TCR beta repertoires from about 640 donors were re-analyzed and high-resolution HLA genotyping was added so that TCR occurrence patterns could be studied. In the later analysis, no new phenotypic data were used to find candidate immune exposures; instead, reliance was placed on TCR beta sequences and their occurrence across donors. An earlier analysis of 587 of the donors applied high-throughput TCR beta sequencing to assess whether each TCR beta V gene segment acted as functional or pseudogenic. Alongside the repertoire data, information on donor age, sex, ethnicity and CMV serostatus was compiled. A later genetic analysis used genome-wide SNP genotypes for about three fifths of the 666 donors, treating that subset as a discovery cohort. Every repertoire in the discovery cohort had been generated on one and the same sequencing platform. Both class I and class II loci were covered by HLA typing, at four-digit resolution. The number of typed donors differed by locus: about 629-640 for A, B, C, DRB1 and DQB1; some 500 for DQA1; 606 for DPA1; and roughly 450 for DPB1. About five DR-DQ haplotypes were treated as single units for association and clustering because of strong linkage in the cohort. Across about 370 genotyped donors of the cohort, an average of about 200,000 unique TCR beta nucleotide sequences per donor were sequenced, and around 20% of those sequences were non-productive.

Library construction relied on the immunoSEQ multiplex PCR assay. A mixture of 60 forward primers for TCR Vbeta segments and 13 reverse primers for TCR Jbeta segments was used in the multiplex PCR. The CDR3 region of rearranged TCR beta genes was amplified from genomic DNA with a multiplex PCR assay. The Illumina HiSeq System was used to sequence the amplified TCR beta libraries as 87-base-pair reads. The authors' pipeline ran thus. A later analysis counted 65 million to 90 million unique TCR beta chains across the 666 repertoires, and some 12 million of these chains were shared by at least two donors. Raw reads were error-corrected and collapsed into unique sequences by a nearest-neighbor algorithm in which closely related sequences were merged to remove PCR and sequencing errors. Alignment of CDR3 sequences to IMGT reference sequences was used to assign V, D and J gene segments. For a sequence to be retained, a match of at least six nucleotides was required to both a V gene segment and a J gene segment. Rearrangements were classified as productive when the CDR3 lacked stop codons and remained in frame with V and J, and all other rearrangements were classified as non-productive. Following IMGT convention, CDR3 was defined as the stretch from the second conserved V-encoded cysteine up to the conserved J-encoded phenylalanine. In an earlier analysis of more than 550 of the donors, sequences lacking an unambiguous match to a single V gene segment were excluded. An earlier analysis of 450 to 650 of the donors called V segments functional above 56.7% productive rearrangements and segregating when the between-donor standard deviation exceeded 5%. To diagnose cytomegalovirus status from the catalog of TCR beta chain sequences, a statistical classification framework was built. In a later analysis, V and J genes were assigned by comparing TCR nucleotide sequences against IMGT/GENE-DB human TR gene sequences. A later analysis assigned CDR3 sequences and most-parsimonious VDJ recombination scenarios with the TCRdist pipeline. A later analysis defined each TCR beta chain by its CDR3 amino acid sequence plus V-gene family, and excluded reads lacking a unique V-gene family. A later analysis removed several hundred highly shared, low-generation-probability nucleotide sequences to deal with suspected cross-contamination and a sequencing artifact. A later analysis calculated a clonal expansion index for each public chain from normalized within-repertoire ranks of inferred template counts. In a later analysis, generation probabilities were computed with a VDJ recombination model fitted to out-of-frame rearrangements, and the resulting probabilities were checked against IGoR. A later analysis scored TCR-TCR, TCR-HLA and TCR-CMV co-occurrence with hypergeometric tests, applying a repertoire-size bias correction to TCR pairs. A later analysis estimated false discovery rates by permuting HLA or CMV assignments 20 times. In a later analysis, co-occurring TCRs were grouped with DBSCAN, and TCRdist sequence similarity was added when clustering was performed within HLA-allele-positive subsets. Repertoires with fewer than 30,000 or more than 120,000 public chains, plus five repertoires with anomalous nucleotide sharing, were excluded from co-occurrence clustering. TCRdb re-hosts the immuneACCESS table, in-frame sequences only. Its copies lack some clones; in the studies checked, an unresolved V gene accounts for under half of them, and the cause for the rest is not known. V, J and clone size were drawn from that table, and D and trimming were deduced from the DNA. The sample yields 75,000 to 100,000 clones; around 77% were counted once. Roughly 3% of the sample belongs to the ten largest clones.

What the authors observed across the whole study: It was suggested by the authors that the approach could potentially be generalized to other disease states and immunological phenotypes. A cluster of highly shared sequence variants was judged likely to be a technical artifact of the sequencing pipeline. Some 15 rarely observed V segments, including chromosome 9 orphons, were excluded from the earlier analysis of some 590 of the donors because counts were too low. Immune exposure information for the cohort was limited to CMV serostatus. When HLA alleles, especially DR and DQ, strongly co-occurred, attributing TCR associations to individual alleles was difficult. The 87-base-pair reads could not distinguish some IMGT-functional V segments, including TRBV6-2 and TRBV6-3, so those segments were excluded. The presence/absence analyses assumed that sequencing depth was roughly uniform across donors, and that assumption may not be true. Several of the top co-occurrence clusters appeared to be linked to parvovirus B19, influenza, CMV and Epstein-Barr virus, according to a later analysis. A further reported finding was that TCR beta sequences accurately predicted the HLA-A and HLA-B alleles for most subjects in the first cohort. Specific HLA alleles were associated with 18,000 or so TCR beta sequences at a false discovery rate of 0.05 in a later analysis. Because HLA typing was unavailable for some donors at each locus, only the typed subset was used in association tests. Correlated functional status among segregating V segments might reflect linkage disequilibrium, but an unknown experimental factor could not be ruled out. Compared with the roughly 600-donor mean, donors in an Asian-associated ancestry cluster had fewer N-insertions in productive TCRs, according to a later genetic analysis. In an earlier analysis of approximately 590 of the donors, most TCR beta V segments appeared in productive rearrangements about 87% or about 30% of the time, broadly matching IMGT annotations. Most CMV-associated TCR beta chains appeared to be HLA-restricted in a later analysis, and the HLA associations seemed to be driven largely by CMV exposure. A few of the identified cytomegalovirus-associated TCR beta chains were confirmed in vitro to be specific for cytomegalovirus antigens. The classifier was reported to diagnose cytomegalovirus status with high specificity and sensitivity in both the original cohort and the validation cohort. Across donors, most TCR sequences were observed very rarely, whereas some public TCRs were present in many individuals. A later genetic analysis associated a missense DCLRE1C variant with V-gene and J-gene trimming of TCR beta chains, and an independent cohort replicated the association. This cohort had only TCR beta chains sequenced, and the lack of alpha or paired-chain data limited which features could be detected. In a later analysis, HLA-associated TCR beta chains showed more clonal expansion and lower generation probabilities than non-associated chains that were equally common. According to a later analysis, TCR association rates differed among HLA loci, with DRB1 alleles showing the most associated TCRs and HLA-C alleles showing the fewest. In the study, some 180 TCR beta chains were listed as associated with cytomegalovirus.

Recombination joined TRBV5-1 with TRBJ1-1, and the D gene may be TRBD1, 6 bases matching. The sample was PBMCs. The sequence was collected from a man aged 40-49 years in good health and CMV-seronegative. The nucleotides read TGCGCCAGCAGCTCCGGGACACTTATGGCGACTGAAGCTTTCTTT. The translation is CASSSGTLMATEAFF.